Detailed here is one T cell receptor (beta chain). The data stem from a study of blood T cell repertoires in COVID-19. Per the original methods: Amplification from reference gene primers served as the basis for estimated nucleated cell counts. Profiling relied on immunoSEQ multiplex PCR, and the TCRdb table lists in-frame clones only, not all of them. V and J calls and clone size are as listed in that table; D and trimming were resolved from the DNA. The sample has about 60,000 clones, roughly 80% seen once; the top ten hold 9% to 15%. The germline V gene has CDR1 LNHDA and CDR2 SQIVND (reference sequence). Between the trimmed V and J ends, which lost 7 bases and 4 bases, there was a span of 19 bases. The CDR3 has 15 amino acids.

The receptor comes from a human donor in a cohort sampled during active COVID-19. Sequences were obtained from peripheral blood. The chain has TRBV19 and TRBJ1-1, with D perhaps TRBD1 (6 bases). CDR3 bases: TGTGCCAGTATTCCGGACAGCCAGGTAGGCACTGAAGCTTTCTTT. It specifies CASIPDSQVGTEAFF.